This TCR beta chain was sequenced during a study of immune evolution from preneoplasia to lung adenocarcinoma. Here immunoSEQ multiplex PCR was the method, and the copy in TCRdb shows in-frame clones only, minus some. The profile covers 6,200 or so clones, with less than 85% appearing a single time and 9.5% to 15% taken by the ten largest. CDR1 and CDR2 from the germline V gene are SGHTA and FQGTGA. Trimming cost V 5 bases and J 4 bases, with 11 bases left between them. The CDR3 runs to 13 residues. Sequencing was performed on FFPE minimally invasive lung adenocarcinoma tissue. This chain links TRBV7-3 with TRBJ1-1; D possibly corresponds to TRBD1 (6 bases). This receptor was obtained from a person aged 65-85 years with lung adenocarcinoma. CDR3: CASSPTGGTEAFF. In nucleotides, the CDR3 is TGTGCCAGCAGCCCGACAGGAGGCACTGAAGCTTTCTTT.